This T cell receptor (beta chain) emerged from a study of blood T cell repertoires in COVID-19. The wider study: The cDNA or gDNA used as material had been derived from T cells, B-cell-depleted T cells, or PBMCs.

TCRdb keeps only in-frame clones here, not all; method: immunoSEQ multiplex PCR. The repertoire holds 75,000 to 90,000 clones, with around 82% as singletons. Seattle cases were enrolled at active infection and followed longitudinally. The J segment lost 5 bases and the V segment lost 6 bases, leaving 8 bases of the junction unmatched. Germline V gene data show CDR1 as SNHLY and CDR2 as FYNNEI. This CDR3 spans 15 amino acids. This clonotype was obtained from a man aged 55 to 70 with COVID-19, enrolled during active disease. Sequenced: peripheral blood. The chain is built from TRBV2 and TRBJ2-7, with 12 bases identical to TRBD1. The CDR3 sequence: CASRPRDRGRDEQYF. The CDR3 DNA follows: TGTGCCAGCAGACCCCGGGACAGGGGGCGAGACGAGCAGTACTTC. Full variable domain (remainder filled in from reference TRBV2 and TRBJ2-7): EPEVTQTPSHQVTQMGQEVILRCVPISNHLYFYWYRQILGQKVEFLVSFYNNEISEKSEIFDDQFSVERPDGSNFTLKIRSTKLEDSAMYFCASRPRDRGRDEQYFGPGTRLTVT.